The TCR beta chain under discussion was sequenced for a study of OX40 agonist ivuxolimab in advanced cancers. As for the study more broadly: Ivuxolimab, which targeted the costimulatory receptor OX40 (CD134), was an agonistic, fully human IgG2 monoclonal antibody. Intravenous ivuxolimab was administered to patients every 2 weeks at six dose levels: 0.01, 0.1, 0.3, 1.5, 3 and 10 mg/kg. The paper covers the monotherapy dose-escalation part of the phase I ivuxolimab trial, which included N = 52 patients. Prior anti-PD-1, anti-PD-L1 or anti-CTLA-4 therapy was permitted, and 40% to 50% of dose-escalation patients had received checkpoint inhibitors. A male proportion of approximately 83% and a mean age of approximately 62 years, ranging from about 23 to 90, were recorded for the dose-escalation cohort. Partial responses occurred in three dose-escalation patients, of whom one had hepatocellular carcinoma and two had cutaneous melanoma. Peripheral TCRbeta sequencing aimed to test whether ivuxolimab altered TCR sequence diversity and caused clonal T-cell expansion. Of the approximately 53 patients in dose escalation, about 19 had hepatocellular carcinoma, roughly 15 had melanoma, 9 had renal cell carcinoma and 9 had head and neck cancer. What the study reported, not specific to this receptor: The antigen specificity of the clonally expanded peripheral T cells was not determined. After ivuxolimab, more expanded clones were found on average in CD8+ T cells than in CD4+ T cells. At doses of 0.1 to 3.0 mg/kg, clonal expansion of both CD4+ and CD8+ blood T cells was observed from baseline to week 6. In the 0.1-3.0 mg/kg groups, partial responders had among the lowest normalized peripheral clonal expansion, particularly in CD8+ T cells. Low levels of normalized T-cell clonal expansion were also seen in some patients who did not respond.

This clone showed up just a few times. Its antigen is not yet known. Per-base qualities were not stored, and no clone one base away is much larger. The trial excluded patients who had a history of autoimmune disease or were on systemic immunosuppression. Peripheral blood for TCR sequencing was collected from all dose cohorts at baseline, on cycle 4 day 1, and on cycle 7 day 1. Samples came from an open-label, multicenter, first-in-human phase I dose-escalation trial of ivuxolimab. The trial enrolled adults with locally advanced or metastatic head and neck squamous cell, hepatocellular, melanoma or renal cell carcinoma. Before TCR sequencing, CD4+ T cells and CD8+ T cells were sorted from peripheral blood as separate populations. Genomic DNA was isolated from the sorted cells so that the TCRbeta CDR3 region could be sequenced. TCRbeta CDR3 regions were sequenced using the immunoSEQ Assay. TCRdb holds this immuneACCESS table with in-frame rearrangements only. Some clones are missing; in checked studies, unresolved V genes explain under half, and the rest has no known cause. The sample table holds tens of thousands of clones, of which about nine tenths were seen once. About 2.7% of the sample comes from the top ten.

Counted from cysteine to phenylalanine, this CDR3 has 13 amino acids. CDR3 DNA only is kept here, 39 bases in frame from base 1. CDR1 and CDR2 are read off the germline V gene (reference sequence) as MNHNY and SVGAGI. The germline ends are 12 bases apart after V is trimmed by 2 bases and J by 8 bases. The specimen comprised CD4+ or CD8+ T cells sorted from blood, sampled in a trial of the OX40 agonist ivuxolimab. This receptor was identified in an adult with an advanced solid tumor such as melanoma, head and neck, liver or kidney cancer. The rearranged segments are TRBV6-6 and TRBJ1-2; no D segment can be confidently identified. The nucleotide sequence is TGTGCCAGCAGTTACGACTACGGTCGAGGCTACACCTTC. Translated, this gives CASSYDYGRGYTF.